What follows are 32 T cell receptor beta chains derived from one specimen sequenced in a study of neurological immune-mediated disorders. TCRdb reprocessed the 5' RACE reads with MiXCR, giving one entry per CDR3 protein. The top ten clones hold 1.5% to 2% of a sample with under 80,000 distinct CDR3 sequences, 9.4% of them seen once. Sample: PBMCs. The receptors originated from a man aged 45-65 years in good health.

This clonotype was counted ten times or more. V is TRBV29-1 and J is TRBJ1-5, with D hard to call. V gave up 4 bases and J gave up 6 bases, with 22 bases separating them. Germline CDR1 is SQVTM and CDR2 is ANQGSEA. This CDR3 comprises 16 residues. Written as DNA, the CDR3 is TGCAGCGTTGTCGTCGCACTGGGAACCGGTGGTCAGCCCCAGCATTTT. Its protein is CSVVVALGTGGQPQHF.

This clonotype appeared many times. The genes are TRBV27 and TRBJ2-3; 10 bases fit TRBD1. This CDR3 comprises 14 residues. Germline lookup yields CDR1 MNHEY and CDR2 SMNVEV (reference sequence). The junction had 6 bases not matched to a gene; V was cut back by 7 bases and J by 5 bases. The CDR3 sequence is CASTRDRGRDTQYF. CDR3 nucleotides: TGTGCCAGCACCCGGGACAGGGGTAGAGATACGCAGTATTTT.

This clonotype was counted ten times or more. This chain connects TRBV4-3 to TRBJ1-4; no clear D gene. Trimming removed 2 bases at V and 1 base at J, with 14 bases between. Germline CDR1 reads LGHNA; CDR2 reads YSLEER. The CDR3 is 17 amino acids. CDR3: CASSQNYMGETNEKLFF. The CDR3 DNA reads TGCGCCAGCAGCCAAAATTACATGGGAGAAACTAATGAAAAACTGTTTTTT.

This clonotype was seen at least ten times. For the CDR3, the DNA is TGCAGTGCCAGGGTAGGCGGGCCAGGCGAGCAGTACTTC. It is translated as CSARVGGPGEQYF. V is TRBV20-1 and J is TRBJ2-7; D possibly matches TRBD1 or TRBD2 (5 bases each). Looked up from germline, CDR1 is DFQATT and CDR2 is SNEGSKA (reference sequence). The germline V and J ends were trimmed by 6 bases and 6 bases, with 18 bases remaining between them. There are 13 residues in the CDR3.

In this sample, this clonotype turned up many times. V and J are TRBV5-1 and TRBJ1-1, with D unresolved. The CDR3 is 16 amino acids. Germline-derived CDR1 and CDR2 are SGHRS and YFSETQ. V lost 4 bases and J 4 bases, leaving 20 bases between the germline ends. For the CDR3, the DNA is TGCGCCAGCAGCCCCAGGACCGACGGGCTGGGCACTGAAGCTTTCTTT. Encoded protein: CASSPRTDGLGTEAFF. The full variable domain, with the rest looked up from reference TRBV5-1 and TRBJ1-1, is KAGVTQTPRYLIKTRGQQVTLSCSPISGHRSVSWYQQTPGQGLQFLFEYFSETQRNKGNFPGRFSGRQFSNSRSEMNVSTLELGDSALYLCASSPRTDGLGTEAFFGQGTRLTVV.

This clonotype was picked up many times. The chain uses TRBV7-2 and TRBJ1-5; D unclear. Germline V gene data show CDR1 as SGHTA and CDR2 as FQGNSA. This CDR3 is 15 amino acids long. Trimming stripped 1 base from V and 6 bases from J, with 13 bases between. This chain's CDR3 is CASSLEQRKVQPQHF. Here the CDR3 DNA reads TGTGCCAGCAGCTTAGAACAGCGCAAGGTTCAGCCCCAGCATTTT. The full variable domain, in which reference TRBV7-2 and TRBJ1-5 provide the parts outside the CDR3, is GAGVSQSPSNKVTEKGKDVELRCDPISGHTALYWYRQSLGQGLEFLIYFQGNSAPDKSGLPSDRFSAERTGGSVSTLTIQRTQQEDSAVYLCASSLEQRKVQPQHFGDGTRLSIL.

This clonotype was recorded many times. The chain employs TRBV12-3 or TRBV12-4 and TRBJ2-7; D perhaps matches TRBD2 (6 bases). V was clipped by 8 bases and J by 4 bases, with 21 bases between them. The CDR3 has 15 residues. CDR3 sequence: CASRILGPREYEQYF. CDR3 DNA sequence: TGTGCCAGCCGCATCCTGGGACCGCGGGAATACGAGCAGTACTTC.

This clonotype was seen repeatedly, ten times or more. This chain uses TRBV27 with TRBJ2-2, with D possibly being TRBD1 (5 bases). The V gene lost 7 bases and the J gene lost 1 base, with 7 bases spanning the gap. The CDR3 has 13 residues. Germline loops: CDR1 MNHEY, CDR2 SMNVEV (reference sequence). CDR3 DNA sequence: TGTGCCAGCAATACAGGGAACACCGGGGAGCTGTTTTTT. Translation: CASNTGNTGELFF.

This clonotype was detected many times. This chain joins TRBV7-6 and TRBJ1-6; D ambiguous. Trimming pared 0 bases from V and 9 bases from J, leaving 6 bases between. This CDR3 comprises 13 residues. In germline, CDR1 is SGHVS, CDR2 FNYEAQ. CDR3 bases: TGTGCCAGCAGCTTAGCCGAAGGTTCACCCCTCCACTTT. The encoded protein is CASSLAEGSPLHF. The variable domain in full, completed from reference TRBV7-6 and TRBJ1-6, reads GAGVSQSPRYKVTKRGQDVALRCDPISGHVSLYWYRQALGQGPEFLTYFNYEAQQDKSGLPNDRFSAERPEGSISTLTIQRTEQRDSAMYRCASSLAEGSPLHFGNGTRLTVT.

This clonotype has at least ten counts. The chain carries TRBV5-5 and TRBJ1-1; D is undetermined. The CDR3 consists of 13 residues. Germline V gene data show CDR1 as SGHKS and CDR2 as YYEKEE (reference sequence). The germline V and J ends were trimmed by 4 bases and 5 bases, with 12 bases remaining between them. The chain's CDR3 is CASSPDVGTEAFF. CDR3 in DNA: TGTGCCAGCAGCCCGGATGTGGGGACTGAAGCTTTCTTT.

In this sample, this clonotype turned up many times. Sequence at one end of the junction differs from germline and may be a read error. The V call is TRBV7-2, the J call TRBJ2-3, with TRBD1 identical over 10 bases. This CDR3 region has 16 residues. CDR1 and CDR2 (germline): SGHTA, FQGNSA. DNA of the CDR3: TGTGCCAGCAGCTTAGAAAGGGACAGGGGCACAAATACGCAGTATTTT. Translating it yields CASSLERDRGTNTQYF.

This clonotype has at least ten counts. The chain employs TRBV24-1 and TRBJ2-2; D may correspond to TRBD1 or TRBD2 (6 bases each). The germline V and J ends were trimmed by 4 bases and 5 bases, with 13 bases remaining between them. The CDR3 covers 15 residues. CDR1 is KGHDR and CDR2 is SFDVKD in the germline V gene. Here the CDR3 DNA reads TGTGCCACCAGTGAGTCCGGAGGGGGTACCGGGGAGCTGTTTTTT. It encodes CATSESGGGTGELFF.

This clonotype was seen repeatedly, ten times or more. The V call is TRBV28, the J call TRBJ2-5; the D gene could be TRBD1 or TRBD2 (5 bases each). This CDR3 spans 15 amino acids. Looked up from germline, CDR1 is MDHEN and CDR2 is SYDVKM. Trimming took off 4 bases at V and 4 bases at J, with 16 bases between the two ends. The CDR3 loop reads CASSSGDGKRETQYF. CDR3 DNA: TGTGCCAGCAGTTCCGGGGACGGGAAGAGAGAGACCCAGTACTTC.

This clonotype was picked up many times. The chain joins TRBV25-1 to TRBJ2-1; D gene ambiguous. V was cut by 0 bases and J by 6 bases, with 12 bases left in between. CDR3 length equals 15 residues. CDR1 and CDR2 from the germline V gene are MGHDK and SYGVNS. This CDR3 reads CASSEYSGQINEQFF. The CDR3 DNA follows: TGTGCCAGCAGTGAATATTCGGGCCAAATCAATGAGCAGTTCTTC. Supplemented by reference TRBV25-1 and TRBJ2-1, the full variable domain reads EADIYQTPRYLVIGTGKKITLECSQTMGHDKMYWYQQDPGMELHLIHYSYGVNSTEKGDLSSESTVSRIRTEHFPLTLESARPSHTSQYLCASSEYSGQINEQFFGPGTRLTVL.

This clonotype was detected many times. V gene TRBV9 combines with J gene TRBJ1-1, with TRBD1 identical over 8 bases. J was trimmed by 8 bases and V by 3 bases; bases with no gene match: 15. The CDR3 covers 16 residues. Looked up from germline, CDR1 is SGDLS and CDR2 is YYNGEE. In nucleotides, the CDR3 is TGTGCCAGCAGCGCCGGAGGCAGGGGGCGACTTGGCGAAGCTTTCTTT. This sequence encodes CASSAGGRGRLGEAFF.

This clonotype was counted many times. This chain connects TRBV7-2 to TRBJ2-2, with 7 bases matching TRBD1. Trimming cost V 9 bases and J 5 bases; bases outside gene matches: 0. Germline V gene data show CDR1 as SGHTA and CDR2 as FQGNSA. There are 11 residues in the CDR3. The CDR3 loop reads CARQGTGELFF. CDR3 nucleotide sequence: TGTGCCAGACAGGGGACCGGGGAGCTGTTTTTT.

This clonotype was seen a few times. The J gene is TRBJ2-5, the V gene TRBV7-2, with D tentatively TRBD2 (7 bases). The CDR3 is made up of 14 amino acids. V was trimmed by 5 bases and J by 5 bases, leaving 15 bases between them. Germline CDR1 SGHTA, CDR2 FQGNSA. CDR3 sequence (DNA): TGTGCCAGCAGCCGAGACGGGGGGCCGGAGACCCAGTACTTC. This sequence encodes CASSRDGGPETQYF.

This clonotype was seen ten or more times. The CDR3 bases are TGTGCCAGCAGTCTGGAAGGGCGCACAGATACGCAGTATTTT. The encoded protein is CASSLEGRTDTQYF. The chain uses TRBV6-1 and TRBJ2-3; no clear D gene. Germline V gene data show CDR1 as MNHNS and CDR2 as SASEGT. The V end lost 5 bases, the J end lost 1 base, and 10 bases lay between the germline ends. This CDR3 is built from 14 residues.

This clonotype was seen many times. V gene TRBV3-1 combines with J gene TRBJ2-7; D may be TRBD1 (6 bases). The germline gives CDR1 LGHDT, CDR2 YNNKEL (reference sequence). V was trimmed by 2 bases and J by 4 bases, leaving 9 bases between them. The CDR3 extends over 13 amino acids. The CDR3 coding sequence is TGTGCCAGCAGCCAAAGAGGGGGTTACGAGCAGTACTTC. Translation gives CASSQRGGYEQYF.

This clonotype was seen at least ten times. The chain is built from TRBV20-1 and TRBJ2-5; 7 positions agree with TRBD1. J was trimmed by 6 bases and V by 0 bases; bases with no gene match: 10. Germline V gives CDR1 DFQATT, CDR2 SNEGSKA (reference sequence). This CDR3 is 15 amino acids long. This CDR3 reads CSARDPPRDRKTQYF. CDR3 in DNA: TGCAGTGCTAGAGATCCACCCCGGGACAGAAAGACCCAGTACTTC.

This clonotype occurred many times. The chain has TRBV5-1 and TRBJ1-5, with TRBD1 matching over 8 bases. The trim removed 4 bases at V and 2 bases at J, leaving 8 bases unmatched. This CDR3 comprises 16 residues. CDR1 SGHRS and CDR2 YFSETQ come from the germline V gene. The DNA for the CDR3 is TGCGCCAGCAGCGCCACAGGGGGAAATGGCAATCAGCCCCAGCATTTT. This codes for CASSATGGNGNQPQHF.

This clonotype was detected many times. The V call is TRBV5-1, the J call TRBJ1-5; D not resolved. Germline V gene data show CDR1 as SGHRS and CDR2 as YFSETQ. The CDR3 extends over 14 amino acids. Trimming left V 7 bases short and J 1 base short, with 12 bases between. The DNA for the CDR3 is TGCGCCAGCTCAGGTAGGGAAAGCAATCAGCCCCAGCATTTT. Translation gives CASSGRESNQPQHF. Together with reference TRBV5-1 and TRBJ1-5, the CDR3 gives the full variable domain: KAGVTQTPRYLIKTRGQQVTLSCSPISGHRSVSWYQQTPGQGLQFLFEYFSETQRNKGNFPGRFSGRQFSNSRSEMNVSTLELGDSALYLCASSGRESNQPQHFGDGTRLSIL.

Ten or more counts support this clonotype. V usage is TRBV27 and J usage is TRBJ2-4; 11 bases are shared with TRBD2. Germline V CDR1 and CDR2: MNHEY, SMNVEV (reference sequence). Losses at the gene ends were 4 bases for V and 6 bases for J; bases not matched to a gene: 11. This CDR3 has 17 residues. The chain's CDR3 is CASSSLSGGASTNIQYF. The CDR3 coding sequence is TGTGCCAGCAGTTCCCTTAGCGGGGGGGCCTCTACAAACATTCAGTACTTC.

Only a few counts were recorded for this clonotype. This chain links TRBV7-3 with TRBJ2-2; 11 bases line up with TRBD1. J gave up 7 bases and V 5 bases, and 3 bases lay outside the gene matches. This CDR3 region has 14 residues. Germline V gene lookup returns CDR1 SGHTA and CDR2 FQGTGA. In DNA, the CDR3 is TGTGCCAGCAGCCGGGACAGGGGGAGCGGGGAGCTGTTTTTT. Protein product: CASSRDRGSGELFF.

This clonotype appeared many times. The chain combines TRBV5-1 with TRBJ1-4; no reliable D call. The CDR3 runs 13 residues. Trimming removed 4 bases from V and 8 bases from J, with 12 bases in between. Germline V CDR1 and CDR2: SGHRS, YFSETQ. The CDR3: CASSPRGGEKLFF. CDR3 DNA: TGCGCCAGCAGCCCGCGGGGAGGGGAAAAACTGTTTTTT.

In the case of this clonotype: This may be a read error: a much more frequent sequence differs by one nucleotide. The gene calls are TRBV6-4 and TRBJ1-1, with D possibly matching TRBD1 (5 bases). Between the trimmed V and J ends, which lost 7 bases and 1 base, there was a span of 19 bases. The CDR3 contains 16 residues. CDR1 is MRHNA and CDR2 is SNTAGT in the germline V gene. The CDR3, as DNA: TGTGCCAGCACTAAGTCTTCAGGGTCGAGGAACACTGAAGCTTTCTTT. Encoded protein: CASTKSSGSRNTEAFF.

This clonotype appeared many times. The V gene is TRBV12-3 or TRBV12-4, the J gene TRBJ2-7, with D unresolved. V was cut by 5 bases and J by 0 bases, with 5 bases left in between. The CDR3 spans 12 residues. The DNA of the CDR3 is TGTGCCAGCAGTCCATCCTCCTACGAGCAGTACTTC. This translates into CASSPSSYEQYF.

This clonotype has just one count. The CDR3 does not close with the conserved phenylalanine or tryptophan, likely indicating a read error. It is unclear where the CDR3 begins or ends on the DNA, so no DNA is shown, and the CDR3 is as TCRdb lists it. The chain recombines TRBV7-9 with TRBJ1-3; TRBD1 is taken as the D call from the table, unchecked against the DNA. The CDR3 adds up to 13 amino acids, both ends counted. From germline, CDR1 is SEHNR and CDR2 FQNEAQ (reference sequence). The CDR3 protein is CASTLQGPTDPSL.

The sample holds many counts of this clonotype. V is TRBV5-1 and J is TRBJ2-3; no reliable D call. This CDR3 has 19 residues. Trimming took 0 bases from V and 1 from J, leaving 21 bases between them. Germline V lookup: CDR1 SGHRS, CDR2 YFSETQ. CDR3 bases: TGCGCCAGCAGCTTGGTTTTTGCCAGGTTAGACCAGCGCACAGATACGCAGTATTTT. It is translated as CASSLVFARLDQRTDTQYF. The complete variable domain, with remaining parts taken from reference TRBV5-1 and TRBJ2-3, reads KAGVTQTPRYLIKTRGQQVTLSCSPISGHRSVSWYQQTPGQGLQFLFEYFSETQRNKGNFPGRFSGRQFSNSRSEMNVSTLELGDSALYLCASSLVFARLDQRTDTQYFGPGTRLTVL.

This clonotype was recorded many times. For the CDR3, the DNA is TGTGCCAGCAGCCAAATCACAGGGAGGGGGACTGAAGCTTTCTTT. Translating gives CASSQITGRGTEAFF. V usage is TRBV7-2 and J usage is TRBJ1-1; D may be TRBD1 (6 bases). Germline-derived CDR1 and CDR2 are SGHTA and FQGNSA. Trimming pared 5 bases from V and 5 bases from J, leaving 18 bases between. The CDR3 length is 15 residues. Full variable domain (missing parts from reference TRBV7-2 and TRBJ1-1): GAGVSQSPSNKVTEKGKDVELRCDPISGHTALYWYRQSLGQGLEFLIYFQGNSAPDKSGLPSDRFSAERTGGSVSTLTIQRTQQEDSAVYLCASSQITGRGTEAFFGQGTRLTVV.

Judged by abundance, this clonotype is medium-sized. The chain recombines TRBV7-2 with TRBJ1-6; no firm D call. CDR1 and CDR2 from the germline V gene are SGHTA and FQGNSA. This CDR3 has 15 residues. V was clipped by 2 bases and J by 4 bases, with 9 bases between them. The CDR3 DNA reads TGTGCCAGCAGCTTAATGGACGGATATAATTCACCCCTCCACTTT. Residues: CASSLMDGYNSPLHF.

This clonotype was counted at least ten times. V usage is TRBV5-4 and J usage is TRBJ1-4; D call uncertain. Trimming took off 0 bases at V and 8 bases at J, with 11 bases between the two ends. Germline CDR1 SGHNT, CDR2 YYREEE (reference sequence). The CDR3 is 14 residues long. CDR3 sequence (DNA): TGTGCCAGCAGCTTGGGGAGAGGGAAGGAAAAACTGTTTTTT. It specifies CASSLGRGKEKLFF. Filled out from reference TRBV5-4 and TRBJ1-4, the complete variable domain reads ETGVTQSPTHLIKTRGQQVTLRCSSQSGHNTVSWYQQALGQGPQFIFQYYREEENGRGNFPPRFSGLQFPNYSSELNVNALELDDSALYLCASSLGRGKEKLFFGSGTQLSVL.